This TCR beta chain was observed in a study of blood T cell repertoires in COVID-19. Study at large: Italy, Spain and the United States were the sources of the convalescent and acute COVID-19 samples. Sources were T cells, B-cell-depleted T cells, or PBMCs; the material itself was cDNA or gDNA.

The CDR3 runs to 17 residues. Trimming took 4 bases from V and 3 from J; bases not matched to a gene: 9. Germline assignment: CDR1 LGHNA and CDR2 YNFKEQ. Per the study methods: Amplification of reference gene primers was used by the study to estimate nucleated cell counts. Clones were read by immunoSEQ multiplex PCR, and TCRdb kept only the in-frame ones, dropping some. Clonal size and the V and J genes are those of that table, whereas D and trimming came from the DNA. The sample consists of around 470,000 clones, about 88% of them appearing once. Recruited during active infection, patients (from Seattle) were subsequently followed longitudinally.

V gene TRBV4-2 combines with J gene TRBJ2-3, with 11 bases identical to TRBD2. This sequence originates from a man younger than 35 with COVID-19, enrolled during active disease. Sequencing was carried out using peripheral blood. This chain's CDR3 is CASSPVASGGKTDTQYF. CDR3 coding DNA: TGTGCCAGCAGCCCCGTGGCTAGCGGGGGGAAAACAGATACGCAGTATTTT.